This TCR beta chain was identified in a study of cytomegalovirus exposure and HLA in healthy donors. Primers: 60 Vbeta forward and 13 Jbeta reverse. Produced via immunoSEQ multiplex PCR; TCRdb's table is partial and in-frame only. The sample yields about 120,000 clones, 80% to 85% seen once. The CDR3 length is 17 residues. Per the germline V gene, CDR1 is MDHEN and CDR2 is SYDVKM. J lost 0 bases, V lost 5 bases, and 7 bases had no gene match. This receptor was taken from a man aged 30 to 39 in good health and CMV-seronegative. The chain couples TRBV28 to TRBJ1-3; 10 bases are shared with TRBD1. Sequencing used PBMCs. DNA of the CDR3: TGTGCCAGCAGTCGGACAGGGGGGGCCCGCTCTGGAAACACCATATATTTT. Translation gives CASSRTGGARSGNTIYF.